Below are 10 T cell receptor beta chains sequenced from a single sample in a study of blood T cell repertoires in COVID-19. TCRdb keeps only in-frame clones here, not all; method: immunoSEQ multiplex PCR. The profile shows tens of thousands of clones, about four fifths of them singletons. Sequenced input: peripheral blood. These receptors were collected from a human donor in a cohort sampled during active COVID-19.

This clone was recorded a few times. This chain joins TRBV2 and TRBJ2-1; 10 bases are a match to TRBD1. Per germline, CDR1 SNHLY and CDR2 FYNNEI. V lost 7 bases and J lost 6; bases outside the gene matches: 3. The CDR3 is made up of 13 amino acids. CDR3 sequence reads: CASKRDRGNEQFF. CDR3 in DNA: TGTGCCAGCAAACGGGACAGGGGCAATGAGCAGTTCTTC. Looking up the rest from reference TRBV2 and TRBJ2-1 gives the full variable domain: EPEVTQTPSHQVTQMGQEVILRCVPISNHLYFYWYRQILGQKVEFLVSFYNNEISEKSEIFDDQFSVERPDGSNFTLKIRSTKLEDSAMYFCASKRDRGNEQFFGPGTRLTVL.

The chain joins TRBV11-3 to TRBJ1-1; 8 bases map to TRBD1. Germline trimming cut 6 bases from V and 5 bases from J; bases unmatched to any gene: 5. CDR3 size: 13 residues. Per germline, CDR1 SGHNT and CDR2 YENEEA. CDR3 sequence: CASSFTGGTEAFF. CDR3 bases: TGTGCCAGCAGTTTCACAGGGGGGACTGAAGCTTTCTTT.

The genes are TRBV6-5 and TRBJ1-5; tentatively, D is TRBD1 (5 bases). With 0 bases removed from V and 7 bases from J, the gap between germline ends came to 7 bases. Germline V gene sequence: CDR1 MNHEY, CDR2 SVGAGI. The length of the CDR3 is 13 residues. CDR3 region: CASSYSWGQPQHF. The CDR3 nucleotides are TGTGCCAGCAGTTACTCCTGGGGCCAGCCCCAGCATTTT.

V usage is TRBV7-2 and J usage is TRBJ2-2; D perhaps matches TRBD1 (6 bases). Germline V gene lookup returns CDR1 SGHTA and CDR2 FQGNSA. The CDR3 has 14 amino acids. The V end lost 8 bases, the J end lost 2 bases, and 12 bases lay between the germline ends. The CDR3 sequence: CASETGTNTGELFF. CDR3 nucleotide sequence: TGTGCCAGCGAGACAGGAACCAACACCGGGGAGCTGTTTTTT.

In its sample, this clone was seen a few times. The rearrangement joins TRBV28 to TRBJ1-5; the D gene is possibly TRBD1 (5 bases). Germline V lookup: CDR1 MDHEN, CDR2 SYDVKM. V shed 2 bases and J shed 5 bases, with 13 bases lying between them. CDR3 length: 15 amino acids. The CDR3 coding sequence is TGTGCCAGCAGTTTAGGGGCCACGGGGGATCAGCCCCAGCATTTT. This translates into CASSLGATGDQPQHF.

The chain links TRBV5-8 to TRBJ1-1, with 10 bases lining up with TRBD1. Germline lookup yields CDR1 SGHTS and CDR2 YDEGEE. Trimming at V came to 5 bases and at J to 4 bases, leaving 8 bases not matched to a gene. The CDR3 loop spans 15 amino acids. Here the CDR3 reads CASRLRRDRGTEAFF. The CDR3 nucleotides are TGTGCCAGCAGGCTGCGCCGGGACAGGGGCACTGAAGCTTTCTTT.

This clone has just a few counts. The CDR3 DNA sequence: TGTGCCAGCTCACCAAGAGGGCTAGGTGAAGCTTTCTTT. This codes for CASSPRGLGEAFF. The chain carries TRBV18 and TRBJ1-1; D uncertain. Germline V gene data show CDR1 as KGHSH and CDR2 as LQKENI. The CDR3 sequence is 13 residues long. V lost 2 bases to trimming and J lost 7 bases, with 11 bases between them.

This clone has only a few counts. The chain joins TRBV10-2 to TRBJ2-3; 13 bases match TRBD2. V dropped 8 bases and J dropped 0; count of bases not matched to a gene: 2. The CDR3 spans 15 residues. Germline lookup yields CDR1 WSHSY and CDR2 SAAADI. The CDR3 spells CASGGLAGSTDTQYF. The CDR3, as DNA: TGCGCCAGCGGGGGACTAGCGGGGAGCACAGATACGCAGTATTTT.

The gene calls are TRBV5-4 and TRBJ1-5; the match to TRBD1 covers 7 bases. Germline values: CDR1 SGHNT, CDR2 YYREEE (reference sequence). V was clipped by 3 bases and J by 2 bases; unmatched bases: 2. The CDR3 covers 14 residues. CDR3 region: CASSSGQGNQPQHF. DNA of the CDR3: TGTGCCAGCAGCTCAGGACAGGGCAATCAGCCCCAGCATTTT. Using reference TRBV5-4 and TRBJ1-5 for the parts outside the CDR3, the full variable domain is ETGVTQSPTHLIKTRGQQVTLRCSSQSGHNTVSWYQQALGQGPQFIFQYYREEENGRGNFPPRFSGLQFPNYSSELNVNALELDDSALYLCASSSGQGNQPQHFGDGTRLSIL.

This sequence joins TRBV4-1 and TRBJ1-2; possible D gene TRBD1, 6 bases. V dropped 0 bases and J dropped 4 bases, with 9 bases sitting between them. In germline, CDR1 is MGHRA, CDR2 YSYEKL. The CDR3 runs to 14 residues. CDR3 in DNA: TGCGCCAGCAGCCAAGATTGGACAGCCTATGGCTACACCTTC. Translated, it gives CASSQDWTAYGYTF.